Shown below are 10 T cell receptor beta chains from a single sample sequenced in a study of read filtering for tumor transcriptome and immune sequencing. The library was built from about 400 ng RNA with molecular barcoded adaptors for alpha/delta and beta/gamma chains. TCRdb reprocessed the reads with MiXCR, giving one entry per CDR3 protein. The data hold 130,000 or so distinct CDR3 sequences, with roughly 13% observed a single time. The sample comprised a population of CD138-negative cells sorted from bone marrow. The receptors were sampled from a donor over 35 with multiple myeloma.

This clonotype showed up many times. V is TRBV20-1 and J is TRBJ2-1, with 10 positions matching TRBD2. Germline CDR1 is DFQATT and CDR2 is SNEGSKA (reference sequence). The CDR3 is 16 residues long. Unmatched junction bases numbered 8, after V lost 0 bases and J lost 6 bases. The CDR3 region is CSAREAGGWSANEQFF. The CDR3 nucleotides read TGCAGTGCTAGAGAAGCGGGAGGGTGGTCTGCCAATGAGCAGTTCTTC.

The DNA for the CDR3 is TGTGCCAGCTCACCATCGCTGGGGCAGGAGGAAACCGAGACCCAGTACTTC. Its protein product is CASSPSLGQEETETQYF. The V call is TRBV18, the J call TRBJ2-5; tentatively, D is TRBD1 or TRBD2 (5 bases each). The CDR3 sequence is 17 residues long. Trimming removed 2 bases at V and 5 bases at J, with 21 bases between. The germline gives CDR1 KGHSH, CDR2 LQKENI.

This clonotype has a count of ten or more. CDR3: CSASGGRAMVLDTQYF. CDR3 in DNA: TGCAGTGCTAGTGGCGGGAGGGCCATGGTTTTAGATACGCAGTATTTT. The genes are TRBV20-1 and TRBJ2-3; 9 bases map to TRBD2. V was clipped by 3 bases and J by 5 bases; unmatched bases: 12. The CDR3 extends over 16 amino acids. Germline lookup yields CDR1 DFQATT and CDR2 SNEGSKA (reference sequence).

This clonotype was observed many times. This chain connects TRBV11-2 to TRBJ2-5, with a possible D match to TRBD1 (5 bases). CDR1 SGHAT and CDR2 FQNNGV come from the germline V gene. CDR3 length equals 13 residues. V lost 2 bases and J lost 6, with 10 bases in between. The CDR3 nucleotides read TGTGCCAGCAGCTTACTCAGGGCCCAGACCCAGTACTTC. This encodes CASSLLRAQTQYF.

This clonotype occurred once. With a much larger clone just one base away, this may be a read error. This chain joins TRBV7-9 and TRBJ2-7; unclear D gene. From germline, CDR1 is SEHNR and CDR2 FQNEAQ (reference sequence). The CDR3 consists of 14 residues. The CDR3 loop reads CASGLGQAFYEQYF. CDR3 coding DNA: TGTGCCAGCGGCTTAGGGCAGGCCTTCTACGAGCAGTACTTC.

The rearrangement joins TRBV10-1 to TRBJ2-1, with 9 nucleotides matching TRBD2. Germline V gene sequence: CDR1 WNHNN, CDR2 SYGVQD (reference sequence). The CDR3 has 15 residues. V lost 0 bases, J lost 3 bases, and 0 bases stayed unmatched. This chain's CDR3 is CASSESSGSYNEQFF. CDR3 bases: TGCGCCAGCAGTGAGTCTAGCGGGAGCTACAATGAGCAGTTCTTC.

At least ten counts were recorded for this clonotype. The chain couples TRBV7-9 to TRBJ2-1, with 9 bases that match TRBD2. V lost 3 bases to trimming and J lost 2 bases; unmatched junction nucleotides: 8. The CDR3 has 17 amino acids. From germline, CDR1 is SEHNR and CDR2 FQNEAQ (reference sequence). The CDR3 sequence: CASSFPLAGATYNEQFF. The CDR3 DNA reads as TGTGCCAGCAGCTTCCCGTTAGCGGGAGCTACCTACAATGAGCAGTTCTTC. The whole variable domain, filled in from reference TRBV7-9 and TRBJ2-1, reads DTGVSQNPRHKITKRGQNVTFRCDPISEHNRLYWYRQTLGQGPEFLTYFQNEAQLEKSRLLSDRFSAERPKGSFSTLEIQRTEQGDSAMYLCASSFPLAGATYNEQFFGPGTRLTVL.

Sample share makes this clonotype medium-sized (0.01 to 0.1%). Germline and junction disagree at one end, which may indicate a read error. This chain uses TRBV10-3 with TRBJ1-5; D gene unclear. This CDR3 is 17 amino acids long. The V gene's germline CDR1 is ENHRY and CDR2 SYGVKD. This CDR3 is CASSESDTRNWNQPQHF. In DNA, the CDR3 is TGCGCCAGCAGTGAGTCTGACACGAGAAATTGGAATCAGCCCCAGCATTTT.

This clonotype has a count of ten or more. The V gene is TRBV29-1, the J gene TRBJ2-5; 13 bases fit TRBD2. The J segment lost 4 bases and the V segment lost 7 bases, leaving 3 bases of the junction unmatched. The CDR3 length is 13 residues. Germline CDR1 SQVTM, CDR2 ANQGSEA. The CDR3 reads CSDRTSGRETQYF. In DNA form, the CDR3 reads TGCAGCGACAGGACTAGCGGGAGAGAGACCCAGTACTTC.

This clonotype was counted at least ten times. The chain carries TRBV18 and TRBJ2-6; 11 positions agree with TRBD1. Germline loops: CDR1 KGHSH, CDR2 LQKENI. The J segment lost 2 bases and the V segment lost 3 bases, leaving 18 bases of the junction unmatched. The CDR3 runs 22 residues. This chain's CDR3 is CASSPLRGTGGLSLTGANVLTF. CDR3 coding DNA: TGTGCCAGCTCACCTTTGAGAGGGACAGGGGGTCTCAGCTTGACTGGGGCCAACGTCCTGACTTTC. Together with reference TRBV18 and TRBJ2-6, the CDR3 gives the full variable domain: NAGVMQNPRHLVRRRGQEARLRCSPMKGHSHVYWYRQLPEEGLKFMVYLQKENIIDESGMPKERFSAEFPKEGPSILRIQQVVRGDSAAYFCASSPLRGTGGLSLTGANVLTFGAGSRLTVL.